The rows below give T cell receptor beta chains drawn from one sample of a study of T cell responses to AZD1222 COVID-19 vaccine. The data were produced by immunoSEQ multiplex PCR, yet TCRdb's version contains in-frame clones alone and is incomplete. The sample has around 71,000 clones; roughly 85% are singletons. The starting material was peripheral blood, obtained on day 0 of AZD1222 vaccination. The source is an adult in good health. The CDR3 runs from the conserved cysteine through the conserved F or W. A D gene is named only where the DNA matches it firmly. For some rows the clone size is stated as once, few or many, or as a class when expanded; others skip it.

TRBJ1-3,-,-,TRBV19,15,TGTGCCAGCAGAGCGGGACGCGCTTCCAAAAACACCATATATTTT,CASRAGRASKNTIYF
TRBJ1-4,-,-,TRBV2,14,TGTGCCAGCAGAGGTACAGGGCAAGGGGAAAAACTGTTTTTT,CASRGTGQGEKLFF
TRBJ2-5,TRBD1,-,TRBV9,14,TGTGCCAGCAGCGGACAGGGGGCCAGAGAGACCCAGTACTTC,CASSGQGARETQYF
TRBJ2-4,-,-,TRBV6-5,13,TGTGCCAGCAGTCCCGACAAGGGAAACATTCAGTACTTC,CASSPDKGNIQYF
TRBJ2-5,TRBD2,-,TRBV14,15,TGTGCCAGCAGCCGGACTAGCGGGGTAGTGGAGACCCAGTACTTC,CASSRTSGVVETQYF
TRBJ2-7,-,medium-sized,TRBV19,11,TGTGCCAGGCAGGGGTCTCGGGAGCAGTACTTC,CARQGSREQYF
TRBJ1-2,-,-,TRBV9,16,TGTGCCAGCAGCGTAGGTCATATGGGCAGGGGCCGAGGCTACACCTTC,CASSVGHMGRGRGYTF
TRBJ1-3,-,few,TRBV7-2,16,TGTGCCAGCAGCTCTCGGGGTGGGAGCTCTGGAAACACCATATATTTT,CASSSRGGSSGNTIYF
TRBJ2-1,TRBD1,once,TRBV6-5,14,TGTGCCAGCAAAACAGGGGACGGAGGCAATGAGCAGTTCTTC,CASKTGDGGNEQFF
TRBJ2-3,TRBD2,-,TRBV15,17,TGTGCCACCAGCAGAGATATCGCTAGCGGGACGGCAGATACGCAGTATTTT,CATSRDIASGTADTQYF
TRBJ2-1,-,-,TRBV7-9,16,TGTGCCAGCAGCTTTCATTCCAGCGGCTCCTACAATGAGCAGTTCTTC,CASSFHSSGSYNEQFF
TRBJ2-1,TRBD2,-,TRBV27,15,TGTGCCAGCAGTTCCCTTGGGGAGGGGAAGAATGAGCAGTTCTTC,CASSSLGEGKNEQFF
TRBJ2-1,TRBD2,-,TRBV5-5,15,TGTGCCAGCAGCCGAGCGGGAGGGGGTTTCAATGAGCAGTTCTTC,CASSRAGGGFNEQFF
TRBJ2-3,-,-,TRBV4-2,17,TGTGCCAGCAGCCAAGACCAAAGGTCGGTAGGTCAGGATACGCAGTATTTT,CASSQDQRSVGQDTQYF
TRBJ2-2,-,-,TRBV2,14,TGTGCCAGCAGCGCCAACCGGAACACCGGGGAGCTGTTTTTT,CASSANRNTGELFF
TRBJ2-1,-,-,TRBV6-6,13,TGTGCCAGCAGTCCCCAGGGGGAGGGTGAGCAGTTCTTC,CASSPQGEGEQFF
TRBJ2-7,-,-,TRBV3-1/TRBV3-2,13,TGTGCCAGCAGCCAAGGGCGGGCGGGTGAGCAGTACTTC,CASSQGRAGEQYF
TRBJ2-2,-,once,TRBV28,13,TGTGCCAGCAGTCGCAGTAGCGCCGGGGAGCTGTTTTTT,CASSRSSAGELFF
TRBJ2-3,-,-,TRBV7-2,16,TGTGCCAGCAGCTTACAGTATAGAAGCACCACAGATACGCAGTATTTT,CASSLQYRSTTDTQYF
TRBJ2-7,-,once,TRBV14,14,TGTGCCAGCAGCCAAGTCCTAACAGGGTCCGAGCAGTACTTC,CASSQVLTGSEQYF
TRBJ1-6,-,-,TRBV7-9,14,TGTGCCTTCAGAGGGGTAGGGGATAATTCACCCCTCCACTTT,CAFRGVGDNSPLHF
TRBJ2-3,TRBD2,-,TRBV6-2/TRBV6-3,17,TGTGCCAGCAGTTACACAAACAGCGGGATAAGCACAGATACGCAGTATTTT,CASSYTNSGISTDTQYF
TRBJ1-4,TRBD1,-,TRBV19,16,TGTGCCAGTAGTACCCCCTTGGGACAGGGGAATGAAAAACTGTTTTTT,CASSTPLGQGNEKLFF
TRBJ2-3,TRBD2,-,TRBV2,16,TGTGCCAGCAGTGAATTCCGGGGGGGCGTTGCAGATACGCAGTATTTT,CASSEFRGGVADTQYF
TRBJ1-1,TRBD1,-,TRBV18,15,TGTGCCAGCTCACCCCAGGACAGGGCCGAAGGAAAAGCTTTCTTT,CASSPQDRAEGKAFF
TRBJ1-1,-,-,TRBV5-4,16,TGTGCCAGCAGCACCAACCCGGGGGGCCTGAACACTGAAGCTTTCTTT,CASSTNPGGLNTEAFF
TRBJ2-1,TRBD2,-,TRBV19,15,TGTGCCAGTAGCGTAACTAGCGGGACCTACAATGAGCAGTTCTTC,CASSVTSGTYNEQFF
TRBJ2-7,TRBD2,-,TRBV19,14,TGTGCCAGTAGTACTGCGGGGGGTTCGCACGAGCAGTACTTC,CASSTAGGSHEQYF
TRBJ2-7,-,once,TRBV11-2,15,TGTGCCAGCAGCTTAGCCGGGGGACCGGCCTACGAGCAGTACTTC,CASSLAGGPAYEQYF
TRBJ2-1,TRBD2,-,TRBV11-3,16,TGTGCCAGCAGCTCAAGAACCGCGGGGGGCCTAAATGAGCAGTTCTTC,CASSSRTAGGLNEQFF
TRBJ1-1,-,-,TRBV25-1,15,TGTGCCAGCAGTGAATACGTTCGGGGGAACACTGAAGCTTTCTTT,CASSEYVRGNTEAFF
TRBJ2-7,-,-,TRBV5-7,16,TGTGCCAGCAGCTTGGCTTCAGCCAGATGTTCCTACGAGCAGTACTTC,CASSLASARCSYEQYF
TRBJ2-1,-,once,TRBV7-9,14,TGTGCCAGCAGCTCCCCGAATGGATACAATGAGCAGTTCTTC,CASSSPNGYNEQFF
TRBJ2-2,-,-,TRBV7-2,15,TGTGCCAGCACCCCGGTTCTATCGAACACCGGGGAGCTGTTTTTT,CASTPVLSNTGELFF
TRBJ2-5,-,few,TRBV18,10,TGTGCCAGCGAAGGAGAGACCCAGTACTTC,CASEGETQYF
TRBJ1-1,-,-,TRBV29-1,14,TGCAGCGTCATGGCCGGGGGGAAGGGCACTGAAGCTTTCTTT,CSVMAGGKGTEAFF
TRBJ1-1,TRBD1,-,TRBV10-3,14,TGTGCCATCAGGGAAGGGACAGGGGTCACTGAAGCTTTCTTT,CAIREGTGVTEAFF
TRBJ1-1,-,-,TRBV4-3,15,TGCGCCAGCAGCCAAGATGCAACAGGACTCTGGGCCGCTTTCTTT,CASSQDATGLWAAFF
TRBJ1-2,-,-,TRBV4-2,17,TGTGCCAGCAGCCAAGAAATCGCAGCAGGGGCCGCTATTGGCTACACCTTC,CASSQEIAAGAAIGYTF
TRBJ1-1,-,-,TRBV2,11,TGTGCCACCGGGGGCAGGGCTGAAGCTTTCTTT,CATGGRAEAFF
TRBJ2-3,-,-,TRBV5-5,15,TGTGCCAGCAGCTTGGCAGGGGATATAGGAGATACGCAGTATTTT,CASSLAGDIGDTQYF
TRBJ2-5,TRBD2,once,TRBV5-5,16,TGTGCCAGCAGCTTGCTGCCTAGCGGGACGCAAGAGACCCAGTACTTC,CASSLLPSGTQETQYF
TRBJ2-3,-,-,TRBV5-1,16,TGCGCCAGCAGCTTGGGAGCGCGATCGGGGACAGATACGCAGTATTTT,CASSLGARSGTDTQYF
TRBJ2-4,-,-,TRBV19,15,TGTGCCAGTAGTGTTACAGGCCTAGCCAAAAACATTCAGTACTTC,CASSVTGLAKNIQYF
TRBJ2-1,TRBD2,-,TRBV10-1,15,TGCGCCAGCAGTGAGAGAACGGGAGGGTTCAATGAGCAGTTCTTC,CASSERTGGFNEQFF
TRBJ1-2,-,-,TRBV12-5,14,TGTGCTAGTGGTTTCGAGGCCGTGGGCTATGGCTACACCTTC,CASGFEAVGYGYTF